The rows below give T cell receptor beta chains drawn from one sample of a study of shared clonotypes between healthy human individuals. This table comes from immunoSEQ multiplex PCR, and its TCRdb copy is limited to in-frame clones, with some not included. The sample consists of roughly 2.1 million clones, approximately 94% of them appearing once. Sequencing used naive CD8+ T cells from PBMCs. Source of these receptors: a man in his late teens or twenties in good health. Some clones in this sample may be carry-over from other donors' samples. Each CDR3 is given with its conserved first and last residue. A D gene is named only where the DNA matches it firmly. Part of the rows lack a size; the others show once, few, many or a class for expanded clones.

v_gene,d_gene,abundance,j_gene,CDR3nt,CDR3aa
TRBV6-5,.,.,TRBJ1-2,TGTGCCAGCCAAGATAGGGACATCTATGGCTACACCTTC,CASQDRDIYGYTF
TRBV15,.,.,TRBJ2-7,TGTGCCACCGGCAATTACCACGGGGCCTACGAGCAGTACTTC,CATGNYHGAYEQYF
TRBV7-8,.,.,TRBJ2-2,TGTGCCAGCAGCACCAGGACTCTGGTAATCGGGGAGCTGTTTTTT,CASSTRTLVIGELFF
TRBV9,.,.,TRBJ2-1,TGTGCCAGCAGCGCACAAGAGGGGCTGTCCTACAATGAGCAGTTCTTC,CASSAQEGLSYNEQFF
TRBV9,.,.,TRBJ1-2,TGTGCCAGCAGCGGAATAACAGTCGGCGGCTATGGCTACACCTTC,CASSGITVGGYGYTF
TRBV5-6,TRBD1,.,TRBJ2-1,TGTGCCAGCAGCGTAGACAGGGTAAGCTCCTACAATGAGCAGTTCTTC,CASSVDRVSSYNEQFF
TRBV9,.,.,TRBJ1-2,TGTGCCAGCAGCGTAGCCGCCTCCGGGAAAGCTAACTATGGCTACACCTTC,CASSVAASGKANYGYTF
TRBV7-3,TRBD2,.,TRBJ2-2,TGTGCCAGCAGCAAAACTAGCGGGAGTTCGGAGCTGTTTTTT,CASSKTSGSSELFF
TRBV13,.,.,TRBJ2-3,TGTGCCAGCAGCGAAGGGCCAGGGGAAGATACGCAGTATTTT,CASSEGPGEDTQYF
TRBV2,.,.,TRBJ2-7,TGTGCCAGCAGTTCAGCCAGGCGAGGCTCCTACGAGCAGTACTTC,CASSSARRGSYEQYF
TRBV30,.,.,TRBJ1-3,TGTGCCTGTCGCTGCTCTGGAAACACCATATATTTT,CACRCSGNTIYF
TRBV9,.,few,TRBJ1-1,TGTGCCAGCAGCGTAGCGAGGTTGGCTGAAGCTTTCTTT,CASSVARLAEAFF
TRBV7-9,TRBD1,.,TRBJ2-7,TGTGCCAGCACCCAGGGGGCTTACAGCTCCTACGAGCAGTACTTC,CASTQGAYSSYEQYF
TRBV19,.,.,TRBJ1-2,TGTGCCAGTAGTATCCCCGGGACACTCCCAGCGAACACCTTC,CASSIPGTLPANTF
TRBV30,TRBD1,.,TRBJ1-1,TGTGCCTGGCGGGGACAGGGATACACTGAAGCTTTCTTT,CAWRGQGYTEAFF
TRBV6-6,.,.,TRBJ1-1,TGTGCCAGCAGCCACGGGGGGGCCCCAAACACTGAAGCTTTCTTT,CASSHGGAPNTEAFF
TRBV2,.,.,TRBJ2-7,TGTGCCAGCAGGGGACCGGGTGGCGAGCAGTACTTC,CASRGPGGEQYF
TRBV9,TRBD2,.,TRBJ2-3,TGTGCCAGCAGTAGCGGGAGTTTGGATACGCAGTATTTT,CASSSGSLDTQYF
TRBV13,TRBD2,.,TRBJ2-1,TGTGCCAGCAGCCCCATCCCGGGACTAGCGGGAGTCAGGTCCTACAATGAGCAGTTCTTC,CASSPIPGLAGVRSYNEQFF
TRBV6-1,.,.,TRBJ2-2,TGTGCCAGCAGTGAATACAGGGTCCCTAACACCGGGGAGCTGTTTTTT,CASSEYRVPNTGELFF
TRBV29-1,.,.,TRBJ2-7,TGCAGCGCCCACGTTTCGGGGCCCTACGAGCAGTACTTC,CSAHVSGPYEQYF
TRBV30,TRBD1,.,TRBJ2-7,TGTGCCTGGAGTGTATCCCGAAGGGACAGGGCCACTGAAGAGCAGTACTTC,CAWSVSRRDRATEEQYF
TRBV7-9,.,once,TRBJ1-2,TGTGCCAGCAGCTTAGGAACCTACTACACCGGGGGCTACACCTTC,CASSLGTYYTGGYTF
TRBV6-4,.,.,TRBJ2-1,TGTGCCAGCAGGGTCCGGGGGAATGAGCAGTTCTTC,CASRVRGNEQFF
TRBV9,TRBD2,.,TRBJ2-1,TGTGCCAGCAGCGACGGATGGACTAGCGGGAGGGCAACCAGCTCCTACAATGAGCAGTTCTTC,CASSDGWTSGRATSSYNEQFF
TRBV7-6,.,.,TRBJ2-5,TGTGCCAGCAGCTTAACGTCTAGTGGGGAGACCCAGTACTTC,CASSLTSSGETQYF
TRBV7-3,.,.,TRBJ2-1,TGTGCCAGCAGCTTAGCTATATACAATGAGCAGTTCTTC,CASSLAIYNEQFF
TRBV27,.,.,TRBJ2-7,TGTGCCAGCAGTCCCTCCCCCGCGACCGGCACCTACGAGCAGTACTTC,CASSPSPATGTYEQYF
TRBV7-9,.,.,TRBJ1-4,TGTGCCAGCAGCGGGGACTTGGCGAATGAAAAACTGTTTTTT,CASSGDLANEKLFF
TRBV9,.,.,TRBJ1-3,TGTGCCAGCAGCGTACCTCAGGACGGGGGAAACACCATATATTTT,CASSVPQDGGNTIYF
TRBV14,.,.,TRBJ2-7,TGTGCCAGCAGCCAAGGCAGGGTCACCTACGAGCAGTACTTC,CASSQGRVTYEQYF
TRBV6-5,.,.,TRBJ2-2,TGTGCCAGCAGTTACGGGTCTGGGGTGTACACCGGGGAGCTGTTTTTT,CASSYGSGVYTGELFF
TRBV11-1,TRBD2,.,TRBJ2-1,TGTGCCAGCAGCTTAGTTTTTAGCGGGAGGGCCAGCAATGAGCAGTTCTTC,CASSLVFSGRASNEQFF
TRBV7-9,.,few,TRBJ1-1,TGTGCCAGCAGCTTGAGGCAAGGGAGGGTGGAGACTGAAGCTTTCTTT,CASSLRQGRVETEAFF
TRBV27,TRBD2,.,TRBJ2-5,TGTGCCAGCGGGAGACCGGGACTACGGCAAGAGACCCAGTACTTC,CASGRPGLRQETQYF
TRBV19,TRBD2,.,TRBJ2-1,TGTGCCAGTAGTACTCCCATAGCGGGAACACCATACAATGAGCAGTTCTTC,CASSTPIAGTPYNEQFF
TRBV29-1,.,.,TRBJ1-2,TGCAGCGTTCTCGACTCGGAGGGTTGGTATGGCTACACCTTC,CSVLDSEGWYGYTF
TRBV28,.,.,TRBJ1-4,TGTGCCAGCAGCCCGAGGGTTGGCAGGATAAATGAAAAACTGTTTTTT,CASSPRVGRINEKLFF
TRBV9,.,.,TRBJ2-1,TGTGCCAGCAGCGACCCGGAGGAGGCAGCCTCTTCCAATGAGCAGTTCTTC,CASSDPEEAASSNEQFF
TRBV6-5,.,.,TRBJ2-5,TGTGCCAGCAGTTACTCTCGCGGAGCACAAGAGACCCAGTACTTC,CASSYSRGAQETQYF
TRBV5-6,.,.,TRBJ2-7,TGTGCCAGCAGCCACCGGTCCGACGAGCAGTACTTC,CASSHRSDEQYF
TRBV27,.,.,TRBJ2-1,TGTGCCAGCAGTGACTACTCCTACAATGAGCAGTTCTTC,CASSDYSYNEQFF
TRBV27,TRBD1,.,TRBJ1-1,TGTGCCAGCAGCCACATCAGGGGGGCAGATCGGGGTGAAGCTTTCTTT,CASSHIRGADRGEAFF
TRBV11-2,.,.,TRBJ2-7,TGTGCCAGCAGCGGGACGATCGAGCAGTACTTC,CASSGTIEQYF
TRBV28,TRBD1,.,TRBJ2-7,TGTGCCAGCACACTCGACAGGGCAGGCGAGCAGTACTTC,CASTLDRAGEQYF
TRBV28,.,.,TRBJ2-2,TGTGCCAGCAGTCCAAACACTGGAAGGGCGTTCACCGGGGAGCTGTTTTTT,CASSPNTGRAFTGELFF
TRBV10-1,.,.,TRBJ2-3,TGCGCCAGCAGTGAGACGGTCACAGATACGCAGTATTTT,CASSETVTDTQYF
TRBV7-2,.,.,TRBJ1-4,TGTGCCAGCAGCGGAGGGGCAAGTGAAAAACTGTTTTTT,CASSGGASEKLFF
TRBV29-1,TRBD2,once,TRBJ2-7,TGCAGCGTCGGGACTAGCGTCTCCTACGAGCAGTACTTC,CSVGTSVSYEQYF
TRBV11-2,.,.,TRBJ1-1,TGTGCCAGCAGCTTAGGTGGAGGAAGTCGAGCTTTCTTT,CASSLGGGSRAFF
TRBV5-1,.,.,TRBJ2-7,TGCGCCAGTACACCCGGGACATTGTCCTACGAGCAGTACTTC,CASTPGTLSYEQYF
TRBV10-1,.,.,TRBJ1-6,TGCGCCAGCAGTGAGCCGGTCCTGCTTAGGGCACCCCTCCACTTT,CASSEPVLLRAPLHF
TRBV5-1,.,few,TRBJ2-2,TGCGCCAGCAGCTGGAAGAACACCGGGGAGCTGTTTTTT,CASSWKNTGELFF
TRBV7-2,.,.,TRBJ2-3,TGTGCCAGCAGCCCCCGGGGGGCCGGGAGCACAGATACGCAGTATTTT,CASSPRGAGSTDTQYF